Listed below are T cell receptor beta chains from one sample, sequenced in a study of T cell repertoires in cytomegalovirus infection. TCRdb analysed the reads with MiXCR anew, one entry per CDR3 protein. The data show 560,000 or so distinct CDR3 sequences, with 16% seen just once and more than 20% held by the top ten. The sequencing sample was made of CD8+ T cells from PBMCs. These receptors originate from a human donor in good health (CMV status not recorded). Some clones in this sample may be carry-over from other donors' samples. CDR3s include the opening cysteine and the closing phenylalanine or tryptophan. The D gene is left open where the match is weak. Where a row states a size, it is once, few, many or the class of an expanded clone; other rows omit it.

CDR3nt: TGTGCCAGCAGGGCCGACAGGGGAATGACTAATGAAAAACTGTTTTTT
CDR3aa: CASRADRGMTNEKLFF
abundance: few
v_gene: TRBV6-1
d_gene: TRBD1
j_gene: TRBJ1-4

CDR3nt: TGTGCCAGCAGCCTCGACAGTAGGAGGGCTGAAGCTTTCTTT
CDR3aa: CASSLDSRRAEAFF
abundance: .
v_gene: TRBV5-5
d_gene: .
j_gene: TRBJ1-1

CDR3nt: TGTGCCAGCAGACAGGGGATAGATACGCAGTATTTT
CDR3aa: CASRQGIDTQYF
abundance: few
v_gene: TRBV12-3/TRBV12-4
d_gene: TRBD1
j_gene: TRBJ2-3

CDR3nt: TGTGCCAGCAGCATCGGAGAGGGGGACTCCTACGAGCAGTACTTC
CDR3aa: CASSIGEGDSYEQYF
abundance: .
v_gene: TRBV9
d_gene: .
j_gene: TRBJ2-7

CDR3nt: TGTGCCAGCAGCTTAAGGGGGGCCGCCTACAATGAGCAGTTCTTC
CDR3aa: CASSLRGAAYNEQFF
abundance: .
v_gene: TRBV13
d_gene: .
j_gene: TRBJ2-1

CDR3nt: TGTGCCAGCAGCCAGACAGGGAGCAATGAGCAGTTCTTC
CDR3aa: CASSQTGSNEQFF
abundance: many
v_gene: TRBV5-5
d_gene: TRBD1
j_gene: TRBJ2-1

CDR3nt: TGTGCCAGCAGTGGGAGACAGGTTGGAAACACCATATATTTT
CDR3aa: CASSGRQVGNTIYF
abundance: .
v_gene: TRBV6-1
d_gene: .
j_gene: TRBJ1-3

CDR3nt: TGTGCCAGCTCATCCACCCCCCCGGATGGGGTTAACACTGAAGCTTTCTTT
CDR3aa: CASSSTPPDGVNTEAFF
abundance: few
v_gene: TRBV18
d_gene: .
j_gene: TRBJ1-1

CDR3nt: TGTGCCAGCAGTACTACCGACAGCGGCCGGGTGAGGATAAACGATGGCTACACCTTC
CDR3aa: CASSTTDSGRVRINDGYTF
abundance: few
v_gene: TRBV6-5
d_gene: .
j_gene: TRBJ1-2

CDR3nt: TGTGCCATCAGTAGGGCGGGTGCTTCCTACGAGCAGTACTTC
CDR3aa: CAISRAGASYEQYF
abundance: few
v_gene: TRBV10-3
d_gene: .
j_gene: TRBJ2-7

CDR3nt: TGTGCCAGTGGACGGGCGGGGAGAATTTACAATGAGCAGTTCTTC
CDR3aa: CASGRAGRIYNEQFF
abundance: many
v_gene: TRBV27
d_gene: .
j_gene: TRBJ2-1

CDR3nt: TGTGCCAGCAGTACCAACTCCGGGACTAGCGGGAGAGAAAGCTCCTACGAGCAGTACTTC
CDR3aa: CASSTNSGTSGRESSYEQYF
abundance: .
v_gene: TRBV28
d_gene: TRBD2
j_gene: TRBJ2-7

CDR3nt: TGTGCCAGCAGTTTACCCTCGGACAGGGGATGGGATCAGCCCCAGCATTTT
CDR3aa: CASSLPSDRGWDQPQHF
abundance: many
v_gene: TRBV28
d_gene: TRBD1
j_gene: TRBJ1-5

CDR3nt: TGTGCCAGCATCCTCCAGGGAACTGAAGCTTTCTTT
CDR3aa: CASILQGTEAFF
abundance: many
v_gene: TRBV11-2
d_gene: .
j_gene: TRBJ1-1

CDR3nt: TGTGCCAGCAGTTACGGGGGGATGGCTGAAGCTTTCTTT
CDR3aa: CASSYGGMAEAFF
abundance: few
v_gene: TRBV6-6
d_gene: .
j_gene: TRBJ1-1

CDR3nt: TGTGCCATCAGTGGACTAGCGGGTAGCTCCTACAATGAGCAGTTCTTC
CDR3aa: CAISGLAGSSYNEQFF
abundance: many
v_gene: TRBV10-3
d_gene: TRBD2
j_gene: TRBJ2-1

CDR3nt: TGTGCCACATCGACAGGGTTTAACAATGAGCAGTTCTTC
CDR3aa: CATSTGFNNEQFF
abundance: many
v_gene: TRBV2
d_gene: TRBD1
j_gene: TRBJ2-1

CDR3nt: TGTGCCAGCAGTCATCAGGGACAGGACTCTGGAAACACCATATATTTT
CDR3aa: CASSHQGQDSGNTIYF
abundance: few
v_gene: TRBV6-5
d_gene: TRBD1
j_gene: TRBJ1-3

CDR3nt: TGTGCCAGCAGCTTAGTAGGACGGTCAACCTACGAGCAGTACTTC
CDR3aa: CASSLVGRSTYEQYF
abundance: many
v_gene: TRBV7-9
d_gene: .
j_gene: TRBJ2-7

CDR3nt: TGTGCCAGCAGAACAGGAGTTAACTATGGCTACACCTTC
CDR3aa: CASRTGVNYGYTF
abundance: many
v_gene: TRBV28
d_gene: .
j_gene: TRBJ1-2

CDR3nt: TGTGCCAGTAGTATAGGAAAGGGGAACACTGAAGCTTTCTTT
CDR3aa: CASSIGKGNTEAFF
abundance: .
v_gene: TRBV19
d_gene: .
j_gene: TRBJ1-1

CDR3nt: TGTGCCAGTAGTCATCAGGGGATTGGGGAAAAACTGTTTTTT
CDR3aa: CASSHQGIGEKLFF
abundance: .
v_gene: TRBV19
d_gene: .
j_gene: TRBJ1-4

CDR3nt: TGCAGCGTTCCCGGGACAGCCTTGGGCTACACCTTC
CDR3aa: CSVPGTALGYTF
abundance: few
v_gene: TRBV29-1
d_gene: TRBD1
j_gene: TRBJ1-2

CDR3nt: TGTGCCAGCAGTCACGACAGCTATCTAGCCAAAAACATTCAGTACTTC
CDR3aa: CASSHDSYLAKNIQYF
abundance: few
v_gene: TRBV12-3/TRBV12-4
d_gene: .
j_gene: TRBJ2-4

CDR3nt: TGTGCCAGCAGCCCACCATCGTTCAATGGCTACACCTTC
CDR3aa: CASSPPSFNGYTF
abundance: few
v_gene: TRBV4-2
d_gene: .
j_gene: TRBJ1-2

CDR3nt: TGTGCCAGCGGGTGGGAACTAGCGGGCAGCAATGAGCAGTTCTTC
CDR3aa: CASGWELAGSNEQFF
abundance: .
v_gene: TRBV27
d_gene: TRBD2
j_gene: TRBJ2-1

CDR3nt: TGTGCCAGCAGTTACTCGGCGGGCAGGGGCCCAAATCAGCCCCAGCATTTT
CDR3aa: CASSYSAGRGPNQPQHF
abundance: .
v_gene: TRBV6-2/TRBV6-3
d_gene: .
j_gene: TRBJ1-5

CDR3nt: TGTGCCACCGGGGGGTCTAGCGCTTCCTACGAGCAGTACTTC
CDR3aa: CATGGSSASYEQYF
abundance: few
v_gene: TRBV28
d_gene: TRBD2
j_gene: TRBJ2-7

CDR3nt: TGCGCCAGCAGCCAAGGTGTGGGGGGACGATTCTATCAGCCCCAGCATTTT
CDR3aa: CASSQGVGGRFYQPQHF
abundance: many
v_gene: TRBV4-1
d_gene: .
j_gene: TRBJ1-5

CDR3nt: TGTGCCAGTAGTGGGCAGGAGCCAGACCTCCCCTACAATGAGCAGTTCTTC
CDR3aa: CASSGQEPDLPYNEQFF
abundance: few
v_gene: TRBV19
d_gene: .
j_gene: TRBJ2-1

CDR3nt: TGTGCCAGCAGCCAAGGGGAATTCACCGGGGAGCTGTTTTTT
CDR3aa: CASSQGEFTGELFF
abundance: .
v_gene: TRBV3-1
d_gene: .
j_gene: TRBJ2-2

CDR3nt: TGTGCCAGCACTCCTTCCCGGGATTGGACAGATACGCAGTATTTT
CDR3aa: CASTPSRDWTDTQYF
abundance: .
v_gene: TRBV6-6
d_gene: .
j_gene: TRBJ2-3

CDR3nt: TGTGCCAGCACCACAGGGACGGACACTGAAGCTTTCTTT
CDR3aa: CASTTGTDTEAFF
abundance: many
v_gene: TRBV27
d_gene: .
j_gene: TRBJ1-1

CDR3nt: TGTGCCAGCAGCTTCGGGGGACACATGAACACTGAAGCTTTCTTT
CDR3aa: CASSFGGHMNTEAFF
abundance: many
v_gene: TRBV7-9
d_gene: .
j_gene: TRBJ1-1

CDR3nt: TGTGCCAGCAGCCGGGGTGGGATCACTGAAGCTTTCTTT
CDR3aa: CASSRGGITEAFF
abundance: .
v_gene: TRBV12-3/TRBV12-4
d_gene: .
j_gene: TRBJ1-1

CDR3nt: TGTGCCAGCAGCCAGGAGGGGCTGCAGCAGTTCTTC
CDR3aa: CASSQEGLQQFF
abundance: many
v_gene: TRBV7-3
d_gene: .
j_gene: TRBJ2-1

CDR3nt: TGTGCCAGCAGCGTAGAAGGCTCCGCCGGGGCTGAGCAGTTCTTC
CDR3aa: CASSVEGSAGAEQFF
abundance: .
v_gene: TRBV9
d_gene: .
j_gene: TRBJ2-1

CDR3nt: TGTGCCAGCAGCTTAGAAGTCCGGGGAGATACGCAGTATTTT
CDR3aa: CASSLEVRGDTQYF
abundance: many
v_gene: TRBV11-1
d_gene: .
j_gene: TRBJ2-3

CDR3nt: TGTGCCAGCTGGACAGGGAACACCGGGGAGCTGTTTTTT
CDR3aa: CASWTGNTGELFF
abundance: many
v_gene: TRBV11-2
d_gene: TRBD1
j_gene: TRBJ2-2

CDR3nt: TGTGCCAGCAGCGGGTCCGGCGCAGGGGCGAACACCGGGGAGCTGTTTTTT
CDR3aa: CASSGSGAGANTGELFF
abundance: few
v_gene: TRBV9
d_gene: .
j_gene: TRBJ2-2

CDR3nt: TGTGCCAGCAGTGAAGGGACAGGGGTCTCCTACGAGCAGTACTTC
CDR3aa: CASSEGTGVSYEQYF
abundance: few
v_gene: TRBV6-1
d_gene: TRBD1
j_gene: TRBJ2-7

CDR3nt: TGTGCCAGCAGCCCCCGACTAGCGGGGGGGCCAGGGAATGAGCAGTTCTTC
CDR3aa: CASSPRLAGGPGNEQFF
abundance: many
v_gene: TRBV7-8
d_gene: TRBD2
j_gene: TRBJ2-1

CDR3nt: TGTGCCAGCAGCTTAGGGTACGCGGGGGGGCCCAGGAGATACGAGCAGTACTTC
CDR3aa: CASSLGYAGGPRRYEQYF
abundance: many
v_gene: TRBV7-8
d_gene: TRBD2
j_gene: TRBJ2-7

CDR3nt: TGTGCCTGGTCTACTATAGCTTACACAGATACGCAGTATTTT
CDR3aa: CAWSTIAYTDTQYF
abundance: many
v_gene: TRBV30
d_gene: .
j_gene: TRBJ2-3

CDR3nt: TGTGCCAGCAGCGCGACAGGGCAGACAAACACCATATATTTT
CDR3aa: CASSATGQTNTIYF
abundance: few
v_gene: TRBV6-1
d_gene: TRBD1
j_gene: TRBJ1-3

CDR3nt: TGTGCCAGCAGCTTAGAAAAGGGACCCACGCAGTATTTT
CDR3aa: CASSLEKGPTQYF
abundance: .
v_gene: TRBV11-2
d_gene: .
j_gene: TRBJ2-3